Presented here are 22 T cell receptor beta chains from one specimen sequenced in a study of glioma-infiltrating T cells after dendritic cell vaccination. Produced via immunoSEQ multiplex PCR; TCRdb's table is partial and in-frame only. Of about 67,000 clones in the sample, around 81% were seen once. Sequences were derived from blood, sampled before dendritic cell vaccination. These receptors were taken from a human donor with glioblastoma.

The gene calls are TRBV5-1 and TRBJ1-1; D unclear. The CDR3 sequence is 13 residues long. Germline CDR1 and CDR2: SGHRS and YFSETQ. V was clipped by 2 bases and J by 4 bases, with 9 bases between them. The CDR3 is CASSFSAGTEAFF. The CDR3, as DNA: TGCGCCAGCAGCTTTTCGGCGGGCACTGAAGCTTTCTTT.

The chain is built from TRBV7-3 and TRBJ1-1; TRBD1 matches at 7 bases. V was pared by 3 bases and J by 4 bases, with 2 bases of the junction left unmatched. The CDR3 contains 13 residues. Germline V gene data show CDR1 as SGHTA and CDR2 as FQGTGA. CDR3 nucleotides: TGTGCCAGCAGCTTGCCAGGGGGCACTGAAGCTTTCTTT. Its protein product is CASSLPGGTEAFF. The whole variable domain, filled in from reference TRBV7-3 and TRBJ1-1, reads GAGVSQTPSNKVTEKGKYVELRCDPISGHTALYWYRQSLGQGPEFLIYFQGTGAADDSGLPNDRFFAVRPEGSVSTLKIQRTERGDSAVYLCASSLPGGTEAFFGQGTRLTVV.

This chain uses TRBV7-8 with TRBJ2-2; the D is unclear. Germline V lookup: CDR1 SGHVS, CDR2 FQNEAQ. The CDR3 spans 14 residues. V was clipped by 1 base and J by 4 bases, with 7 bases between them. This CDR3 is CASSLGQSTGELFF. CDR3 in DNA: TGTGCCAGCAGCTTAGGGCAATCCACCGGGGAGCTGTTTTTT.

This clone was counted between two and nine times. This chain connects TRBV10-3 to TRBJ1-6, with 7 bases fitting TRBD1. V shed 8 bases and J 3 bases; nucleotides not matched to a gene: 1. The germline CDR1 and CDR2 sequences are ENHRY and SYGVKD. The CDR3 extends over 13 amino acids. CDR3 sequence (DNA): TGTGCCATCGGGGACAGCTATAATTCACCCCTCCACTTT. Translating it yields CAIGDSYNSPLHF.

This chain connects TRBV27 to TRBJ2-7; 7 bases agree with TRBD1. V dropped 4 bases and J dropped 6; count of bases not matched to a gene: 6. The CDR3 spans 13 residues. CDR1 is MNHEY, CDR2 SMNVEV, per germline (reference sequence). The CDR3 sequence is CASSSTQGLEQYF. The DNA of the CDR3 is TGTGCCAGCAGTTCCACACAGGGGCTCGAGCAGTACTTC.

The CDR3 bases are TGTGCCTGGAATGGAGGGGGCCGTGAAAAACTGTTTTTT. It codes for CAWNGGGREKLFF. The chain employs TRBV30 and TRBJ1-4, with 7 nucleotides matching TRBD1. The germline CDR1 and CDR2 sequences are GTSNPN and SVGIG (reference sequence). CDR3 length: 13 residues. The junction had 6 bases not matched to a gene; V was cut back by 4 bases and J by 7 bases. The full variable domain, completed using reference TRBV30 and TRBJ1-4, is SQTIHQWPATLVQPVGSPLSLECTVEGTSNPNLYWYRQAAGRGLQLLFYSVGIGQISSEVPQNLSASRPQDRQFILSSKKLLLSDSGFYLCAWNGGGREKLFFGSGTQLSVL.

CDR3 sequence: CASSRETGWTEAFF. The CDR3 DNA is TGTGCCAGCAGCAGAGAGACAGGGTGGACTGAAGCTTTCTTT. The chain joins TRBV9 to TRBJ1-1, with TRBD1 matching 7 bases. This CDR3 has 14 amino acids. Trimming at V came to 4 bases and at J to 5 bases, leaving 8 bases not matched to a gene. CDR1 is SGDLS, CDR2 YYNGEE, per germline.

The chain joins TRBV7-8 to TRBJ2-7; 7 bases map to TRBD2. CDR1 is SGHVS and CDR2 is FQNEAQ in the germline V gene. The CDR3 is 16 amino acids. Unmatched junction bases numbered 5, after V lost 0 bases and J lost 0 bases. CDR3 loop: CASSLAGGVLSYEQYF. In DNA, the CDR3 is TGTGCCAGCAGCTTAGCGGGGGGGGTCCTCTCCTACGAGCAGTACTTC.

CDR3 sequence (DNA): TGTGCCAGCAGGAGGGGGGGCGCGGGTGAAAAACTGTTTTTT. Translated: CASRRGGAGEKLFF. The rearrangement uses TRBV2 and TRBJ1-4; a weak D match, TRBD1 (6 bases). CDR1 and CDR2 (germline): SNHLY, FYNNEI. The CDR3 is 14 amino acids. Between the trimmed V and J ends, which lost 6 bases and 7 bases, there was a span of 15 bases.

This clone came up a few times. The CDR3 DNA reads as TGTGCCAGCAGTTTAGGCGAGACCCAGTACTTC. This gives the protein CASSLGETQYF. V gene TRBV27 combines with J gene TRBJ2-5; no reliable D call. The V gene lost 2 bases and the J gene lost 5 bases, with 3 bases spanning the gap. The CDR3 loop spans 11 amino acids. Germline CDR1 MNHEY, CDR2 SMNVEV (reference sequence).

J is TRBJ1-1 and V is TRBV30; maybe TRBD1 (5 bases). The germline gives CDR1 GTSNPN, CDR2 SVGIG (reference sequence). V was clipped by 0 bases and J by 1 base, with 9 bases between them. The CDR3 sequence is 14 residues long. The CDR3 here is CAWSVGGQNTEAFF. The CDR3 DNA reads TGTGCCTGGAGTGTCGGCGGACAGAACACTGAAGCTTTCTTT. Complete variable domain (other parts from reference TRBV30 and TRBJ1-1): SQTIHQWPATLVQPVGSPLSLECTVEGTSNPNLYWYRQAAGRGLQLLFYSVGIGQISSEVPQNLSASRPQDRQFILSSKKLLLSDSGFYLCAWSVGGQNTEAFFGQGTRLTVV.

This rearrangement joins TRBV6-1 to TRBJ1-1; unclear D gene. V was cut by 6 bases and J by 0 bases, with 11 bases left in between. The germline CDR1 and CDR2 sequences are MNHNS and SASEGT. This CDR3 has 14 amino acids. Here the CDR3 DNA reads TGTGCCAGCAGAAAACAAGATATGAACACTGAAGCTTTCTTT. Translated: CASRKQDMNTEAFF.

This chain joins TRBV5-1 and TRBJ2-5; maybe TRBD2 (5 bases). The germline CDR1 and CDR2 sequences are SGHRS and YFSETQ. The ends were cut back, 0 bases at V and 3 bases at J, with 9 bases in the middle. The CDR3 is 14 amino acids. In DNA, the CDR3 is TGCGCCAGCAGCTTGGCCAGCGGTGAAGAGACCCAGTACTTC. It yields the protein CASSLASGEETQYF.

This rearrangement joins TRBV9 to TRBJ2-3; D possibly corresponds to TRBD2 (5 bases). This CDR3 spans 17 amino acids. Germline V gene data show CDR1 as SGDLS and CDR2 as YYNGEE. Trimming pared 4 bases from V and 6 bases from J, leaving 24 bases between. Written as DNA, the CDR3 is TGTGCCAGCAGCCCACGCGGAGGAGATACCCTCGGGGATACGCAGTATTTT. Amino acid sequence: CASSPRGGDTLGDTQYF.

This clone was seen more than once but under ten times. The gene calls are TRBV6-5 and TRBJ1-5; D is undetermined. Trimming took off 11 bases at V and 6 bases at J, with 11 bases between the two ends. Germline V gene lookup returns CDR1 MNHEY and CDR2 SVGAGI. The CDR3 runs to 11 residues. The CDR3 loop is CALVGSQPQHF. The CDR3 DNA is TGTGCCTTAGTGGGGAGTCAGCCCCAGCATTTT.

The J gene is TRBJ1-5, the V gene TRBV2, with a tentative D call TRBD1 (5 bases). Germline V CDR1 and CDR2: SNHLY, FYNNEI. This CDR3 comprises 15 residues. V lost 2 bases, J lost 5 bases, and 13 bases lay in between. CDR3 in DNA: TGTGCCAGCAGTGAATCGCCAGGGAATGATCAGCCCCAGCATTTT. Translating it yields CASSESPGNDQPQHF.

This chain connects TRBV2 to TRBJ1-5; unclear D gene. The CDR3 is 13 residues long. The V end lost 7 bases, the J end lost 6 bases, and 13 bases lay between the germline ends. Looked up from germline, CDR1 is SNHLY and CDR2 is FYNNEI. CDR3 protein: CASTTVNSQPQHF. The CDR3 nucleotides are TGTGCCAGCACCACAGTCAATAGTCAGCCCCAGCATTTT.

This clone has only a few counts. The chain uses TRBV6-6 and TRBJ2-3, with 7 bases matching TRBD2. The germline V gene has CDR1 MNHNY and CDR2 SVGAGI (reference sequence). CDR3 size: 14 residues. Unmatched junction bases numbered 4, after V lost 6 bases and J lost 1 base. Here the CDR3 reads CASRDRGGTDTQYF. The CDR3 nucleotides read TGTGCCAGCAGGGATCGGGGGGGCACAGATACGCAGTATTTT.

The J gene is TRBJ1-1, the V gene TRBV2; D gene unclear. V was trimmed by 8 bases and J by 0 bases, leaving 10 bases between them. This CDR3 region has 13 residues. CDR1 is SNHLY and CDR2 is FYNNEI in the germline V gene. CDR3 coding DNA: TGTGCCAGCGGGAGGGATGTGAACACTGAAGCTTTCTTT. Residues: CASGRDVNTEAFF.

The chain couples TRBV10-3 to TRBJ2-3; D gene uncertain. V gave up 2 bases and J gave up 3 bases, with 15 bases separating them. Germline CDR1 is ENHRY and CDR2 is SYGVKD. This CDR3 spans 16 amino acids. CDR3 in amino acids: CAISETLLSYTDTQYF. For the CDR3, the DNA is TGTGCCATCAGTGAGACTTTGCTTTCCTATACAGATACGCAGTATTTT.

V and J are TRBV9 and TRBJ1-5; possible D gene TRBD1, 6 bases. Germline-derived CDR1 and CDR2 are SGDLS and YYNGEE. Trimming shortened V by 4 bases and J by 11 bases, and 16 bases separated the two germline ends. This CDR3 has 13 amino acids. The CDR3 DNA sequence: TGTGCCAGCAGCTCTTTTCCAGGGGATTCCCAGCATTTT. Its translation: CASSSFPGDSQHF.

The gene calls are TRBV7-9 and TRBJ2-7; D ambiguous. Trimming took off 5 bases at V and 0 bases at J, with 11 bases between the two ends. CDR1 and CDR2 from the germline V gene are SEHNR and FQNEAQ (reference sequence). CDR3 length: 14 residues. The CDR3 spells CASSLLSTSYEQYF. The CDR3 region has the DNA TGTGCCAGCAGCCTACTGTCCACCTCCTACGAGCAGTACTTC.